The T cell receptor beta chain described here comes from a study of blood T cell repertoires in COVID-19. Across the whole study: Spain, Italy and the United States supplied samples that represented acute and convalescent COVID-19.

The germline V gene encodes CDR1 MNHEY and CDR2 SMNVEV (reference sequence). The CDR3 runs 13 residues. The V end was cut by 8 bases, the J end by 0 bases, with 10 bases between. The authors' processing: Nucleated cell number was recorded as an estimate derived from reference gene primer amplification. Sequencing used immunoSEQ multiplex PCR; TCRdb keeps in-frame clones, though not all of them. V, J and clone size reflect that table, while D and trimming were determined from the DNA. The table has roughly 260,000 clones, roughly nine tenths seen once. Adults between roughly 18 and 95 years of age took part from approximately 24 US areas. Before being deemed recovered, Cohort 3 donors had two negative PCRs, clearance, or symptom resolution.

The rearrangement links TRBV27 to TRBJ1-1; D is unresolved. The material sequenced was PBMCs or T cells enriched from blood (not recorded which). The TCR originated in a woman between 18 and 29 years old who had recovered from COVID-19. In DNA form, the CDR3 reads TGTGCCAGCGGAGGATTCTTGAACACTGAAGCTTTCTTT. Protein: CASGGFLNTEAFF.